The present T cell receptor beta chain was sequenced within a study of blood T cell repertoires in COVID-19. Study background: The United States, Italy and Spain supplied acute and convalescent COVID-19 samples. The analysed material was cDNA or gDNA that came from T cells, B-cell-depleted T cells, or PBMCs.

Germline V gives CDR1 SNHLY, CDR2 FYNNEI. V lost 7 bases and J lost 9; bases outside the gene matches: 5. The CDR3 covers 13 residues. Produced via immunoSEQ multiplex PCR; TCRdb's table is partial and in-frame only. The sample yields some 27,000 clones, 89% seen once. Sequenced material: peripheral blood. The chain uses TRBV2 and TRBJ1-4; TRBD1 agrees at 10 bases. The TCR was taken from a human donor in a cohort sampled during active COVID-19. Written as DNA, the CDR3 is TGTGCCAGCAAGCCGGGACAGGGGCAAAAACTGTTTTTT. Protein sequence: CASKPGQGQKLFF.